This T cell receptor (beta chain) was sequenced for a study of T cell responses to AZD1222 COVID-19 vaccine. Only one count was recorded for this clone. Its target is unknown. Findings of the study overall: There were mostly white British donors and more females than males, and clonal diversity was possibly underestimated.

Only in-frame clones appear in the TCRdb table, and some are missing; sequencing was by immunoSEQ multiplex PCR. The sample lists approximately 190,000 clones, 85% to 95% occurring once. CDR1 MGHRA and CDR2 YSYEKL come from the germline V gene. The CDR3 length is 16 residues. Trimming removed 2 bases at V and 1 base at J, with 12 bases between. This clonotype originated in an adult in good health. The sequenced sample was peripheral blood, obtained on day 0 of AZD1222 vaccination. This rearrangement joins TRBV4-1 to TRBJ1-3; D call uncertain. CDR3 DNA sequence: TGCGCCAGCAGCCAAACCAATATTGCTTCTGGAAACACCATATATTTT. Translated, it gives CASSQTNIASGNTIYF.